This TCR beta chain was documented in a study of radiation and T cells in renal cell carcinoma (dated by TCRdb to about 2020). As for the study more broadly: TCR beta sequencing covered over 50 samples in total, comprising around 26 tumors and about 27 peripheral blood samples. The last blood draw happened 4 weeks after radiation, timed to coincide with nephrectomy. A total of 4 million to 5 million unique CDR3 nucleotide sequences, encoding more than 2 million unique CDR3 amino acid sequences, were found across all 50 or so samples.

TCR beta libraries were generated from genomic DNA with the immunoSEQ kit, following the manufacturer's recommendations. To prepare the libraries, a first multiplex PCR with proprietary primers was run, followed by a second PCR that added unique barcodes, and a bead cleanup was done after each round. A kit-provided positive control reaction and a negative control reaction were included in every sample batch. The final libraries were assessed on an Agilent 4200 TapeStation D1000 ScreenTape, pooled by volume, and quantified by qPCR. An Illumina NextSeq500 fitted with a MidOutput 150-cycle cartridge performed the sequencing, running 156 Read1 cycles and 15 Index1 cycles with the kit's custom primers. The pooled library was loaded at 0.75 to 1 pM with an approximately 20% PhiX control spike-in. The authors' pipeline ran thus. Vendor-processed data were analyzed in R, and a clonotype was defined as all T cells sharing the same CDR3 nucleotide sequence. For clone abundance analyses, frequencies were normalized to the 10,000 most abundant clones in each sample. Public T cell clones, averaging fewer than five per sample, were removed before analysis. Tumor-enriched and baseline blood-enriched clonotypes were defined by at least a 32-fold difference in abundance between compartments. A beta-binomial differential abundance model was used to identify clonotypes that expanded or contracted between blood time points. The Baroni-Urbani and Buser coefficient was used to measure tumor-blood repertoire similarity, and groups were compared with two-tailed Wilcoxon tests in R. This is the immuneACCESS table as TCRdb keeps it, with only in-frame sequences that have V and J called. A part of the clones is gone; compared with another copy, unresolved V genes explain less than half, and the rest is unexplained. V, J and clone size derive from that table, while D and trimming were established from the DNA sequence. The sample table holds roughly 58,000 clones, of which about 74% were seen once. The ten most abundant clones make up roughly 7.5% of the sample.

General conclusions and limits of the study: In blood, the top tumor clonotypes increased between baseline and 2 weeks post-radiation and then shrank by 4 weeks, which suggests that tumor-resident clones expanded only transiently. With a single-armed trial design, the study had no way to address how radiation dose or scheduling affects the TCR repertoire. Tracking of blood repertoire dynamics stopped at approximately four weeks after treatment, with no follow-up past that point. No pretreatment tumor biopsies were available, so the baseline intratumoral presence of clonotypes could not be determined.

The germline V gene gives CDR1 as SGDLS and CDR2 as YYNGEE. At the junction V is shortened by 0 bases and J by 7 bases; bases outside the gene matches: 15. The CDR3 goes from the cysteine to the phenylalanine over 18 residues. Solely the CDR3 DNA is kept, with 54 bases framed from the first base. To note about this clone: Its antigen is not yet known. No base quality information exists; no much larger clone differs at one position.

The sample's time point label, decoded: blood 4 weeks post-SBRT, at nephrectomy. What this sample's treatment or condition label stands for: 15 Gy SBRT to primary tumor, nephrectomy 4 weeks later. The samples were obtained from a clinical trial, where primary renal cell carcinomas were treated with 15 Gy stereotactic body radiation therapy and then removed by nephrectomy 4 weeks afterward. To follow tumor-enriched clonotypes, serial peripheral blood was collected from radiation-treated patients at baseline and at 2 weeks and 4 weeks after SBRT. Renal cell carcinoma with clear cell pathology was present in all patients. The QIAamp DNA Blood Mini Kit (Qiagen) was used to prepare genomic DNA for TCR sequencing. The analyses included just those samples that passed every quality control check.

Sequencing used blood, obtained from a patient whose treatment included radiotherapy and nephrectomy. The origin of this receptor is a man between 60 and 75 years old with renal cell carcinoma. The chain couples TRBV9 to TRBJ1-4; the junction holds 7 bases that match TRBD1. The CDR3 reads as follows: CASSVEVRQGIGREKLFF. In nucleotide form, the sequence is TGTGCCAGCAGCGTAGAGGTGAGACAGGGAATTGGTCGTGAAAAACTGTTTTTT.